The T cell receptor (beta chain) described here comes from a study of T cell repertoires in cytomegalovirus infection. For the study at large: In public TCR beta signatures, there were indications of both CMV infection and matching HLA type. Whole-study findings and limits: Across the ex vivo response, the dominant clonotypes were HLA-C-restricted CMV-specific TCR beta clonotypes.

TCRdb called the reads again in MiXCR, with one record for every CDR3 protein. The data show about 63,000 distinct CDR3 sequences, over 20% seen once. On this clonotype itself: What it binds is unknown.

The trim removed 0 bases at V and 8 bases at J, leaving 10 bases unmatched. CDR1 and CDR2 from the germline V gene are SGHVS and FNYEAQ. This CDR3 spans 16 amino acids. This sequence joins TRBV7-6 and TRBJ2-3, with 8 bases fitting TRBD2. The sample in question was CD8+ T cells from cultured PBMCs, obtained from culture after CMV antigen stimulation. The sequence was collected from a human donor in good health (CMV status not recorded). Some clones in this sample may be carry-over from other donors' samples. This CDR3 is CASSLAIRGGRGTQYF. CDR3 DNA sequence: TGTGCCAGCAGCTTAGCGATCCGGGGGGGCCGTGGTACGCAGTATTTT.